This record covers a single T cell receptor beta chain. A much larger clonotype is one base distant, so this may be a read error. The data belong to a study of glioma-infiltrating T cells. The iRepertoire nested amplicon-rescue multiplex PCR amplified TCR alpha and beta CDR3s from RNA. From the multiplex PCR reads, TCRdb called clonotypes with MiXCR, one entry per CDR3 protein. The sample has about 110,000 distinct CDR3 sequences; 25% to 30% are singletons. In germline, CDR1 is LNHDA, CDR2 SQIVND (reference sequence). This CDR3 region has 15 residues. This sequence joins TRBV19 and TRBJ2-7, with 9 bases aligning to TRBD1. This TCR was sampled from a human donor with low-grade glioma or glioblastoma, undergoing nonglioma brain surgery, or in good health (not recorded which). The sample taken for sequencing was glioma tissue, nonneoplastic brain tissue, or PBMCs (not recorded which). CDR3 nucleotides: TGTGACAGTAGTATATCCGGGACAGGGTTCGACGAGCAGTACTTC. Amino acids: CDSSISGTGFDEQYF.